This T cell receptor beta chain came from a study of radiotherapy plus CTLA-4 blockade in lung cancer (dated 2018 in TCRdb). Notes on the research overall: Among the enrolled patients, roughly 19% had an objective response, and about 29% reached disease control. Beyond this particular receptor, the publication reports: Early dynamic changes in blood T cell clones, together with increased serum interferon-beta after radiation, were reported as the strongest predictors of response. After treatment with radiotherapy and ipilimumab, TCR clones that came from tumors expanded in the peripheral blood.

Points on this clone: Its antigen is currently not known. No base-level quality is on record; no much larger clone is a single base apart.

The germline V gene (reference sequence) gives CDR1 as DFQATT and CDR2 as SNEGSKA. Between the V and J ends, shortened by 3 bases and 5 bases respectively, the junction contains 7 bases. From the cysteine up to the phenylalanine, the CDR3 has a length of 11 residues. The retained sequence is limited to the CDR3, 33 bases, with the frame set at the first base. Focal radiation therapy combined with CTLA-4 blockade (ipilimumab) was tested in patients with chemo-refractory metastatic non-small-cell lung cancer. The method was the immunoSEQ multiplex PCR assay. This is the immuneACCESS table as TCRdb keeps it, with only in-frame sequences that have V and J called. A part of the clones is gone; compared with another copy, unresolved V genes explain less than half, and the rest is unexplained. This sample lists 35,000 to 40,000 clones; approximately 86% were detected once. The ten largest clones take up around a fifth of the sample.

Sequencing was performed on peripheral blood, taken from a patient treated with radiotherapy plus ipilimumab. This receptor was identified in a human donor with non-small cell lung cancer whose response to radiotherapy plus ipilimumab could not be evaluated. The rearrangement joined TRBV20-1 to TRBJ1-2, and perhaps TRBD1 as D gene, on 6 matching bases. The DNA sequence is as follows: TGCAGTGCTAGGACAGGTTATGGCTACACCTTC. This is translated as CSARTGYGYTF.